This entry lists 31 T cell receptor beta chains sequenced from one sample in a study of human T cells and chemical hapten exposure. MiXCR was run by TCRdb on the RACE reads, yielding one entry per CDR3 protein. In the table there are tens of thousands of distinct CDR3 sequences, approximately 12% of which are singletons. As for time point: patch test 3, about 24 weeks after DPC sensitization. Specified treatment: therapeutic diphenylcyclopropenone sensitization with weekly scalp DPC. The sample in question was whole blood, obtained in connection with sensitization to the hapten diphenylcyclopropenone (DPC). The source of these receptors is a woman aged 45-65 years with alopecia areata. Some clones in this sample may be carry-over from other donors' samples.

This clonotype has more than one count but fewer than ten. The chain joins TRBV14 to TRBJ2-1; 16 nucleotides match TRBD2. The CDR3 sequence is 16 residues long. The V gene's germline CDR1 is SGHDN and CDR2 FVKESK. V trimming: 4 bases; J trimming: 10 bases; junction bases outside the gene matches: 7. The CDR3 protein is CASSPGTSGREVEQFF. DNA of the CDR3: TGTGCCAGCAGCCCCGGGACTAGCGGGAGGGAGGTCGAGCAGTTCTTC.

This clonotype was counted a single time. CDR3 DNA: TGCGCCAGCAGCTTGGCCGCGACCCCCGGACAGTATGGCTACACCTTC. This codes for CASSLAATPGQYGYTF. The chain uses TRBV5-1 and TRBJ1-2, with a tentative D call TRBD1 (6 bases). Trimming stripped 0 bases from V and 5 bases from J, with 17 bases between. This CDR3 is built from 16 residues. Germline assignment: CDR1 SGHRS and CDR2 YFSETQ.

This clonotype was picked up many times. In DNA, the CDR3 is TGTGCCAGCAACACGGGACAGGGCGAAGAGACCCAGTACTTC. Translation: CASNTGQGEETQYF. The J gene is TRBJ2-5, the V gene TRBV6-1; TRBD1 agrees at 9 bases. Per the germline V gene, CDR1 is MNHNS and CDR2 is SASEGT. V lost 7 bases, J lost 3 bases, and 6 bases stayed unmatched. This CDR3 spans 14 amino acids.

This clonotype was observed a few times. The chain links TRBV7-9 to TRBJ2-2; D call uncertain. Germline V gene lookup returns CDR1 SEHNR and CDR2 FQNEAQ (reference sequence). The CDR3 extends over 16 amino acids. The V and J ends lost 2 bases and 0 bases respectively, with 10 bases between them. This CDR3 reads CASSLWQDANTGELFF. CDR3 nucleotides: TGTGCCAGCAGCTTATGGCAGGACGCGAACACCGGGGAGCTGTTTTTT. Combining the CDR3 with reference TRBV7-9 and TRBJ2-2 gives the whole variable domain DTGVSQNPRHKITKRGQNVTFRCDPISEHNRLYWYRQTLGQGPEFLTYFQNEAQLEKSRLLSDRFSAERPKGSFSTLEIQRTEQGDSAMYLCASSLWQDANTGELFFGEGSRLTVL.

J is TRBJ2-3 and V is TRBV7-9; D is possibly TRBD2 (5 bases). This CDR3 is 15 amino acids long. V dropped 5 bases and J dropped 2 bases, with 14 bases sitting between them. Per the germline V gene, CDR1 is SEHNR and CDR2 is FQNEAQ (reference sequence). Here the CDR3 reads CASSARSEATDTQYF. Here the CDR3 DNA reads TGTGCCAGCAGCGCCCGTAGCGAGGCCACAGATACGCAGTATTTT.

This clonotype has at least ten counts. The rearrangement joins TRBV25-1 to TRBJ1-1; no clear D gene. Trimming removed 2 bases at V and 6 bases at J, with 13 bases between. This CDR3 is built from 14 residues. Germline V gives CDR1 MGHDK, CDR2 SYGVNS. In nucleotides, the CDR3 is TGTGCCAGCAGTGAAGACGCGGGTTTGGCTGAAGCTTTCTTT. Its protein is CASSEDAGLAEAFF.

This clonotype was counted between two and nine times. The gene calls are TRBV7-6 and TRBJ2-7; tentatively, D is TRBD2 (5 bases). Trimming removed 1 base at V and 6 bases at J, with 16 bases between. CDR1 and CDR2 (germline): SGHVS, FNYEAQ. The CDR3 contains 15 residues. Here the CDR3 DNA reads TGTGCCAGCAGCTTAGGTCCCGGCAAGGCGGGCGAGCAGTACTTC. Residues: CASSLGPGKAGEQYF.

This clonotype appeared a few times. This CDR3 reads CASSLLAGSTDTQYF. The DNA for the CDR3 is TGTGCCAGCAGCTTACTAGCGGGTAGCACAGATACGCAGTATTTT. V gene TRBV7-9 combines with J gene TRBJ2-3, with TRBD2 matching over 8 bases. Trimming at V came to 2 bases and at J to 0 bases, leaving 1 base not matched to a gene. This CDR3 contains 15 residues. CDR1 is SEHNR, CDR2 FQNEAQ, per germline (reference sequence).

This clonotype was counted at least ten times. The rearrangement links TRBV7-9 to TRBJ1-1; D perhaps matches TRBD1 (5 bases). CDR1 SEHNR and CDR2 FQNEAQ come from the germline V gene (reference sequence). V was shortened by 5 bases and J by 11 bases, with 21 bases between the two germline ends. The CDR3 has 14 amino acids. CDR3 bases: TGTGCCAGCAGCCCCAGAGCGGGGGGACGGGCTGCTTTCTTT. It is translated as CASSPRAGGRAAFF.

The chain links TRBV7-2 to TRBJ2-5; D remains unclear. The V and J ends lost 1 base and 5 bases respectively, with 5 bases between them. The germline gives CDR1 SGHTA, CDR2 FQGNSA. This CDR3 has 12 amino acids. DNA for the CDR3: TGTGCCAGCAGCTTAGATCTTGAGACCCAGTACTTC. Amino acids: CASSLDLETQYF.

This clonotype has ten or more counts. The chain recombines TRBV12-3 or TRBV12-4 with TRBJ1-6; 8 nucleotides line up with TRBD1. CDR3 length: 14 amino acids. Trimming took 6 bases from V and 6 from J; bases not matched to a gene: 4. The DNA for the CDR3 is TGTGCCAGCAGCCGTGACAGGGGTAATTCACCCCTCCACTTT. It specifies CASSRDRGNSPLHF.

V is TRBV2 and J is TRBJ2-1; 7 bases map to TRBD1. Per germline, CDR1 SNHLY and CDR2 FYNNEI. This CDR3 has 16 amino acids. The V gene end was trimmed by 5 bases and the J gene end by 5 bases; junction bases not matched to a gene: 12. The CDR3 bases are TGTGCCAGCAGTTTACTCCGGGACAGAGGGCACAATGAGCAGTTCTTC. This encodes CASSLLRDRGHNEQFF.

There are many counts of this clonotype. The chain uses TRBV18 and TRBJ1-5; unclear D gene. Germline V gives CDR1 KGHSH, CDR2 LQKENI. Trimming pared 3 bases from V and 5 bases from J, leaving 23 bases between. This CDR3 region has 18 residues. CDR3: CASSPSRRDPGIHQPQHF. The CDR3 DNA follows: TGTGCCAGCTCACCTAGTCGGAGAGACCCGGGGATACATCAGCCCCAGCATTTT.

This clonotype was recorded at least ten times. The chain links TRBV4-2 to TRBJ1-4; D gene ambiguous. Trimming left V 1 base short and J 2 bases short, with 14 bases between. This CDR3 is built from 17 residues. Germline CDR1 reads LGHNA; CDR2 reads YNFKEQ. The CDR3 DNA is TGTGCCAGCAGCCAAGGATTGGGCAGACATACTAATGAAAAACTGTTTTTT. Its protein is CASSQGLGRHTNEKLFF.

This clonotype was seen at least ten times. This chain joins TRBV25-1 and TRBJ2-2, with no clear D. V was shortened by 7 bases and J by 4 bases, with 19 bases between the two germline ends. The CDR3 spans 16 residues. CDR1 is MGHDK and CDR2 is SYGVNS in the germline V gene. The CDR3 region has the DNA TGTGCCAGCATCGGCATCGAGGAAGAATCCACCGGGGAGCTGTTTTTT. This translates into CASIGIEEESTGELFF.

This chain connects TRBV11-2 to TRBJ2-5; 8 bases fit TRBD1. The V and J ends lost 5 bases and 0 bases, in that order; junction bases with no gene match: 5. CDR1 is SGHAT, CDR2 FQNNGV, per germline. This CDR3 is 15 amino acids long. The CDR3 here is CASSARDRHQETQYF. For the CDR3, the DNA is TGTGCCAGCAGCGCGAGGGACAGGCACCAAGAGACCCAGTACTTC.

The chain employs TRBV18 and TRBJ2-5; D uncertain. The V gene lost 4 bases and the J gene lost 2 bases, with 8 bases spanning the gap. CDR1 KGHSH and CDR2 LQKENI come from the germline V gene. CDR3 size: 13 residues. The CDR3 sequence is CASSQGRQETQYF. For the CDR3, the DNA is TGTGCCAGCTCACAAGGACGGCAAGAGACCCAGTACTTC.

The rearrangement links TRBV11-2 to TRBJ2-1, with D uncertain. Trimming cost V 1 base and J 2 bases, with 18 bases left between them. The CDR3 runs to 18 residues. Per germline, CDR1 SGHAT and CDR2 FQNNGV. The CDR3: CASSLVVASLSTYNEQFF. Here the CDR3 DNA reads TGTGCCAGCAGCTTAGTTGTAGCCTCCTTATCGACCTACAATGAGCAGTTCTTC.

The rearrangement joins TRBV7-9 to TRBJ2-1; D possibly corresponds to TRBD2 (6 bases). Germline V gives CDR1 SEHNR, CDR2 FQNEAQ (reference sequence). This CDR3 has 16 amino acids. Trimming removed 3 bases from V and 10 bases from J, with 22 bases in between. The CDR3 loop reads CASSFAPGGVAREQFF. The CDR3 coding sequence is TGTGCCAGCAGCTTTGCCCCAGGCGGGGTCGCCCGGGAGCAGTTCTTC. Full variable domain (remainder filled in from reference TRBV7-9 and TRBJ2-1): DTGVSQNPRHKITKRGQNVTFRCDPISEHNRLYWYRQTLGQGPEFLTYFQNEAQLEKSRLLSDRFSAERPKGSFSTLEIQRTEQGDSAMYLCASSFAPGGVAREQFFGPGTRLTVL.

The table lists this clonotype with many counts. The rearrangement links TRBV24-1 to TRBJ2-2; D gene unclear. Trimming shortened V by 3 bases and J by 1 base, and 8 bases separated the two germline ends. There are 15 residues in the CDR3. In germline, CDR1 is KGHDR, CDR2 SFDVKD. The CDR3 loop reads CATSDAGRNTGELFF. The CDR3, as DNA: TGTGCCACCAGTGATGCCGGAAGGAACACCGGGGAGCTGTTTTTT.

This clonotype occurred many times. The chain recombines TRBV2 with TRBJ1-5, with D maybe TRBD1 (5 bases). The CDR3 has 15 amino acids. CDR1 and CDR2 from the germline V gene are SNHLY and FYNNEI. V was pared by 6 bases and J by 4 bases, with 16 bases between. As DNA, the CDR3 is TGTGCCAGCAGCGGCTCGGGGCGAATTAATCAGCCCCAGCATTTT. Translating it yields CASSGSGRINQPQHF. Looking up the rest from reference TRBV2 and TRBJ1-5 gives the full variable domain: EPEVTQTPSHQVTQMGQEVILRCVPISNHLYFYWYRQILGQKVEFLVSFYNNEISEKSEIFDDQFSVERPDGSNFTLKIRSTKLEDSAMYFCASSGSGRINQPQHFGDGTRLSIL.

In its sample, this clonotype was seen many times. The chain combines TRBV29-1 with TRBJ2-3; TRBD2 matches at 8 bases. The ends lost 4 bases at V and 2 bases at J; junction bases unmatched: 5. The CDR3 is 14 amino acids. Per germline, CDR1 SQVTM and CDR2 ANQGSEA. CDR3 protein: CSVVAGGYTDTQYF. The DNA for the CDR3 is TGCAGCGTTGTGGCGGGGGGATACACAGATACGCAGTATTTT.

This clonotype came up many times. The rearrangement joins TRBV11-2 to TRBJ2-1; D possibly corresponds to TRBD2 (5 bases). The CDR3 extends over 14 amino acids. The germline V and J ends were trimmed by 0 bases and 10 bases, with 13 bases remaining between them. Looked up from germline, CDR1 is SGHAT and CDR2 is FQNNGV. The CDR3 loop reads CASSLDPGSREQFF. The CDR3 coding sequence is TGTGCCAGCAGCTTAGATCCGGGGAGTCGGGAGCAGTTCTTC.

The rearrangement joins TRBV5-1 to TRBJ2-1; 11 bases map to TRBD2. J lost 7 bases, V lost 6 bases, and 6 bases had no gene match. The CDR3 is 14 residues long. CDR1 SGHRS and CDR2 YFSETQ come from the germline V gene. CDR3: CASNRLAGINEQFF. Here the CDR3 DNA reads TGCGCCAGCAACCGACTAGCGGGAATAAATGAGCAGTTCTTC.

Many counts were recorded for this clonotype. J is TRBJ2-3 and V is TRBV4-3; D is unresolved. Germline CDR1 LGHNA, CDR2 YSLEER. V was trimmed by 0 bases and J by 4 bases, leaving 8 bases between them. This CDR3 comprises 14 residues. CDR3 bases: TGCGCCAGCAGCCAAGAAATGGCCGCAGATACGCAGTATTTT. This sequence encodes CASSQEMAADTQYF.

The chain couples TRBV11-1 to TRBJ2-1; D remains ambiguous. Deletions cut 3 bases from V and 2 bases from J, with 8 bases between. The CDR3 contains 14 residues. Germline CDR1 is SGHAT and CDR2 is FQDESV (reference sequence). CDR3 sequence reads: CASSFNDAYNEQFF. CDR3 DNA: TGTGCCAGCAGCTTCAACGACGCCTACAATGAGCAGTTCTTC.

For this clonotype: A much larger clone sits a single nucleotide away, making a read error possible. The V gene is TRBV27, the J gene TRBJ2-2, with TRBD2 identical over 7 bases. The CDR3 consists of 15 residues. CDR1 is MNHEY and CDR2 is SMNVEV in the germline V gene (reference sequence). The CDR3 coding sequence is TGTGCCAGCAGTGAGGCGGGAGCCGTGACCGGGGAGCTGTATTTT. Its translation: CASSEAGAVTGELYF.

CDR3 sequence reads: CASSSSGRERSYEQYF. In DNA, the CDR3 is TGTGCCAGCAGTTCCAGTGGGCGGGAGCGCTCCTACGAGCAGTACTTC. The chain combines TRBV28 with TRBJ2-7; 7 nucleotides match TRBD2. Germline lookup yields CDR1 MDHEN and CDR2 SYDVKM. The length of the CDR3 is 16 residues. V lost 4 bases, J lost 0 bases, and 9 bases stayed unmatched.

This clonotype was found a few times. The gene calls are TRBV29-1 and TRBJ1-1; no reliable D call. V was trimmed by 6 bases and J by 1 base, leaving 9 bases between them. This CDR3 is 12 amino acids long. CDR1 and CDR2 from the germline V gene are SQVTM and ANQGSEA. The CDR3 here is CSVDGRNTEAFF. In nucleotides, the CDR3 is TGCAGCGTGGATGGGAGGAACACTGAAGCTTTCTTT.

This clonotype has only a few counts. The chain is built from TRBV11-2 and TRBJ2-1; 9 bases fit TRBD2. CDR1 SGHAT and CDR2 FQNNGV come from the germline V gene. The length of the CDR3 is 16 residues. The V gene end was trimmed by 1 base and the J gene end by 6 bases; junction bases not matched to a gene: 7. CDR3 coding DNA: TGTGCCAGCAGCTTAGGGCCTAGCGGGGCCAGCAATGAGCAGTTCTTC. Its translation: CASSLGPSGASNEQFF.

The rearrangement joins TRBV28 to TRBJ1-1; D not certain. The CDR3 has 14 amino acids. V was clipped by 1 base and J by 10 bases, with 16 bases between them. Germline V CDR1 and CDR2: MDHEN, SYDVKM. The CDR3 sequence: CASSLLRVSLAAFF. As DNA, the CDR3 is TGTGCCAGCAGTTTATTAAGGGTCAGTTTGGCAGCTTTCTTT.